This T cell receptor (beta chain) was sequenced during a study of cytomegalovirus exposure and HLA in healthy donors. Study information: Prior work identified under 130 million unique TCR beta sequences in some 200 million T cells.

This clone was counted once. Its antigen remains unknown. Per germline, CDR1 SGHTA and CDR2 FQGNSA. The CDR3 has 11 residues. V lost 4 bases to trimming and J lost 6 bases, with 7 bases between them. PCR employed 60 Vbeta and 13 Jbeta primers. In the authors' workflow: Later, 80 million or so unique TCR beta chains were counted in an analysis, and about 10 million of them were shared. Assay used: immunoSEQ multiplex PCR; TCRdb lists only in-frame clones, some missing. V, J and clone size reflect that table, while D and trimming were determined from the DNA. The table includes 100,000 to 120,000 clones, 70% to 75% detected once. Broader study findings: Productive status was seen about 87% or about 30% of the time for most TCR beta V segments in an earlier analysis. Some segments of the V type, notably TRBV6-2 and TRBV6-3, were excluded as indistinguishable.

The receptor was derived from a man aged 40-49 years in good health and CMV-seronegative. This chain uses TRBV7-2 with TRBJ2-7, with D unclear. The sequenced sample consisted of PBMCs. CDR3 sequence (DNA): TGTGCCAGCAGCTACCTACGCGAGCAGTACTTC. Amino acids: CASSYLREQYF.